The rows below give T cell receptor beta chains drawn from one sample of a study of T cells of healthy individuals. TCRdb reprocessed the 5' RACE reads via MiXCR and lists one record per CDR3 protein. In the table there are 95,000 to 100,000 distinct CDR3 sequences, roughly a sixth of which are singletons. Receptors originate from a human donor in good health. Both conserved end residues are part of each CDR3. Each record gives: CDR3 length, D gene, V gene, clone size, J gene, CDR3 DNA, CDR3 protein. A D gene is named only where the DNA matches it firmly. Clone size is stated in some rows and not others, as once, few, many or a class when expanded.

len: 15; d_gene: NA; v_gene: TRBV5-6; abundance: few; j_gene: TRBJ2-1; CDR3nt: TGTGCCAGCAGCTTGTTATCTGGCTCCCACAATGAGCAGTTCTTC; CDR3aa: CASSLLSGSHNEQFF
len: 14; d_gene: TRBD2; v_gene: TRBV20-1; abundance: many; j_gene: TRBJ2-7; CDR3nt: TGCAGTAACAGGCGACTAGCGGGGGACTACGAGCAGTACTTC; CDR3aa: CSNRRLAGDYEQYF
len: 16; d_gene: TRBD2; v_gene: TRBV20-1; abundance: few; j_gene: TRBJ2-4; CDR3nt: TGCAGTGCTAGGCGGGGTGGGGCGGGAGTCAAAAACATTCAGTACTTC; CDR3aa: CSARRGGAGVKNIQYF
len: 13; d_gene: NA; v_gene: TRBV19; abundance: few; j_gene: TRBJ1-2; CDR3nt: TGTGCCAGTAGTATTCAGGGGATCTATGGCTACACCTTC; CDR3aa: CASSIQGIYGYTF
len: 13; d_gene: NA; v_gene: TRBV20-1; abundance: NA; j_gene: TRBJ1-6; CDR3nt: TGCAGTGCTACGAGGACCCTTGGTTCACCCCTCCACTTT; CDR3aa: CSATRTLGSPLHF
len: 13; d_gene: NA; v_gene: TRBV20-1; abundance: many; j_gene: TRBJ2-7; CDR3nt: TGCAGTGCTTGGGCCCCCGTTGGGTACGAGCAGTACTTC; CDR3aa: CSAWAPVGYEQYF
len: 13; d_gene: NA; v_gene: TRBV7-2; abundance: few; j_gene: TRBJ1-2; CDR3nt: TGTGCCAGCAGCTTGCGACAGGTCTATGGCTACACCTTC; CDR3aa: CASSLRQVYGYTF
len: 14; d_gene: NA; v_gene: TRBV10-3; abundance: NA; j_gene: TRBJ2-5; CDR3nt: TGTGCCATCAGTGATAATTGGCTTCAAGAGACCCAGTACTTC; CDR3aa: CAISDNWLQETQYF
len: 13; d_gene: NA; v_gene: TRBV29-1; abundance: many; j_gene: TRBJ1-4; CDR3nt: TGCAGCGTTGCGTGGCAGGGAGGTGAAAAACTGTTTTTT; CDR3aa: CSVAWQGGEKLFF
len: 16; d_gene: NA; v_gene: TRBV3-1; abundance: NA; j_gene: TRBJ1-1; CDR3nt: TGTGCCAGCAGCCAAGTTCGGCAGGGCTTGCCTCCTGAAGCTTTCTTT; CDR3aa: CASSQVRQGLPPEAFF
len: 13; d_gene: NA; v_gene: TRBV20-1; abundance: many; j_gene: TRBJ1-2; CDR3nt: TGCAGTGCTAGAGATCAGGGTAACTATGGCTACACCTTC; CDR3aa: CSARDQGNYGYTF
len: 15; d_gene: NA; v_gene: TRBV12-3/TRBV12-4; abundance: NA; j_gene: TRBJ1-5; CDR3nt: TGTGCCAGCAGCCTCGGAGGCGCGGGGTTGCAGCCCCAGCATTTT; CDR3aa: CASSLGGAGLQPQHF
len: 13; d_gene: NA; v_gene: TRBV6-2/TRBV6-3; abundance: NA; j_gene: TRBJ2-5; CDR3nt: TGTGCCAGCAGCGACGCCGAAAAAGAGACCCAGTACTTC; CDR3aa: CASSDAEKETQYF
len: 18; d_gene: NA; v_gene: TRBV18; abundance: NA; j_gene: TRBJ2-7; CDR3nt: TGTGCCAGCTCACCGTACGGACAGCTATCGATTTTTACCCACGAGCAGTACTTC; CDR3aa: CASSPYGQLSIFTHEQYF
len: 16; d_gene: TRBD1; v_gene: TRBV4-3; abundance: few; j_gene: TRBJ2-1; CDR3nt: TGCGCCAGCAGCCAGGACAGGGGGCTTGCCTACAATGAGCAGTTCTTC; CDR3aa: CASSQDRGLAYNEQFF
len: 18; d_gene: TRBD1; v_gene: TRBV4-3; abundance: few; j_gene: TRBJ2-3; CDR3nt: TGCGCCAGCAGCCAAGCCCTCGGACAGGGACTGATCACAGATACGCAGTATTTT; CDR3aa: CASSQALGQGLITDTQYF
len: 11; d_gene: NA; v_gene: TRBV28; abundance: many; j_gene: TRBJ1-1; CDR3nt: TGTGCCAGCAGTGGGCAGAGTGAAGCTTTCTTT; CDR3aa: CASSGQSEAFF
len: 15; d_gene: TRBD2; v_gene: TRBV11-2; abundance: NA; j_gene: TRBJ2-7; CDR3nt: TGTGCCAGCAGCCCACGACTAGCGGGGATCTACGAGCAGTACTTC; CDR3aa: CASSPRLAGIYEQYF
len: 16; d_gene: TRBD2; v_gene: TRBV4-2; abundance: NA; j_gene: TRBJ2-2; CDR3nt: TGTGCCAGCAGCCTATGGGGAGGGGATGGGACCGGGGAGCTGTTTTTT; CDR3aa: CASSLWGGDGTGELFF
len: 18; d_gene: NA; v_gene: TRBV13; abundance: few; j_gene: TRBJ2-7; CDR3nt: TGTGCCAGCAGCTTAGGGGCAGGGACCCACTCCGACTCCTACGAGCAGTACTTC; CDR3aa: CASSLGAGTHSDSYEQYF
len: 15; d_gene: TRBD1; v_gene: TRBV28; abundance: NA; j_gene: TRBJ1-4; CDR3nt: TGTGCCAGCAGGCGACAGGGGTCAACTAATGAAAAACTGTTTTTT; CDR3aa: CASRRQGSTNEKLFF
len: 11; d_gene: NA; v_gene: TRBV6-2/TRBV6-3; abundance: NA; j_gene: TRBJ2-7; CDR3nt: TGTGCCAGCAGTTACGGGACGGAGCAGTACTTC; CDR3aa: CASSYGTEQYF
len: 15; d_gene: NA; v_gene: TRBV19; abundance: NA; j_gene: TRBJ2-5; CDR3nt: TGTGCCAGTAGCCCCGGGATAGGGAGGAGAGAGACCCAGTACTTC; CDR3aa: CASSPGIGRRETQYF
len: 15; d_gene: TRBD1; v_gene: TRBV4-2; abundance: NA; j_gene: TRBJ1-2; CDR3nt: TGTGCCAGCAGCCAAGACCTACAGGGGAGCTATGGCTACACCTTC; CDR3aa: CASSQDLQGSYGYTF
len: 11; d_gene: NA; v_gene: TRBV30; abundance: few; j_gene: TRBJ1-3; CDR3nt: TGTGCCTGGGGGGGAGGAAACACCATATATTTT; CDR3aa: CAWGGGNTIYF
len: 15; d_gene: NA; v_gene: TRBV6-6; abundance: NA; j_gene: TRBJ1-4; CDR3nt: TGTGCCAGCAGTGGACCTGCGACTCCTAATGAAAAACTGTTTTTT; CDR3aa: CASSGPATPNEKLFF
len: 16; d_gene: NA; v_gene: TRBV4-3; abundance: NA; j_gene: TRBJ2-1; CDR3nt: TGCGCCAGCAGCCAAGAATTAGTTAGAGGATACAATGAGCAGTTCTTC; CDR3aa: CASSQELVRGYNEQFF
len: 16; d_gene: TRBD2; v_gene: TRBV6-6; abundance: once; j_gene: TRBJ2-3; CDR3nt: TGTGCCAGCAGTTATTGGCCTAGCGGTGCGAGTGATACGCAGTATTTT; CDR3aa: CASSYWPSGASDTQYF
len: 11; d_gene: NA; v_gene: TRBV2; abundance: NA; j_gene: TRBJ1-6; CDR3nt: TGTGCCAGCAGTGAGCATTCACCCCTCCACTTT; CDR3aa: CASSEHSPLHF
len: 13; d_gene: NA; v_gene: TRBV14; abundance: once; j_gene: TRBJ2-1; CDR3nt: TGTGCCAGCAGCCCTAGCGCCTACAATGAGCAGTTCTTC; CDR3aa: CASSPSAYNEQFF
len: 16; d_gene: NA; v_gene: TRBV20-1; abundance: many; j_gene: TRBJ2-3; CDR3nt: TGCAGTGCTAGCGATTATAGCGAGATTGCGACAGATACGCAGTATTTT; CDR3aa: CSASDYSEIATDTQYF
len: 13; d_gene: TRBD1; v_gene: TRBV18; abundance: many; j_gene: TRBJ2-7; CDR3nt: TGTGCCAGCTCACCTCGGACAGGCTACGAGCAGTACTTC; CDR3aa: CASSPRTGYEQYF
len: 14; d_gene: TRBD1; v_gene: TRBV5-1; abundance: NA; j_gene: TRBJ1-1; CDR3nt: TGCGCCAGCTCACAGGGGGGGGAGAACACTGAAGCTTTCTTT; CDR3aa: CASSQGGENTEAFF
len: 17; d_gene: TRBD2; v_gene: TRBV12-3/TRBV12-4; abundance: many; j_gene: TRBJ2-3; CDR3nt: TGTGCCAGCAGCGGGACTAGCGGGAGATACAGCACAGATACGCAGTATTTT; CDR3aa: CASSGTSGRYSTDTQYF
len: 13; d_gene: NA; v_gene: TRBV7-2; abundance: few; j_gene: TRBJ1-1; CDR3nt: TGTGCCAGCAGGACGCCAATGAACACTGAAGCTTTCTTT; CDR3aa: CASRTPMNTEAFF
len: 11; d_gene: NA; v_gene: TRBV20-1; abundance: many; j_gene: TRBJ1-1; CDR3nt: TGCAGTGCCCTGTTCCAAGAAGGAGCTTTCTTT; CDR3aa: CSALFQEGAFF
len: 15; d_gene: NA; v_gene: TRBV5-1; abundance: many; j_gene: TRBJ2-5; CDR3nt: TGCGCCAGCAGCTTGGCGGGGGCCAACCAAGAGACCCAGTACTTC; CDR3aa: CASSLAGANQETQYF
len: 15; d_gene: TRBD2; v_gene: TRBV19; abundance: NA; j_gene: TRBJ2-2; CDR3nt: TGTGCCAGTAGGGTATTAAGCGGGAGAAGCGGGGAGCTGTTTTTT; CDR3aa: CASRVLSGRSGELFF
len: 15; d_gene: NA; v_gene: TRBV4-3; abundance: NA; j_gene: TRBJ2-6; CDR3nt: TGCGCCAGCAGCCAGGGGTGGGGTAGTGCCAACGTCCTGACTTTC; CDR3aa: CASSQGWGSANVLTF
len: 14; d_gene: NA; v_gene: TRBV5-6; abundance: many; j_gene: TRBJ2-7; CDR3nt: TGTGCCAGCAGCTCAGGGTTAGTCTCCTACGAGCAGTACTTC; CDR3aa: CASSSGLVSYEQYF
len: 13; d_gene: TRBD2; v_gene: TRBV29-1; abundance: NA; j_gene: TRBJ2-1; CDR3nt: TGCAGCGTTGATCCTAGCGGGAGAAATGAGCAGTTCTTC; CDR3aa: CSVDPSGRNEQFF
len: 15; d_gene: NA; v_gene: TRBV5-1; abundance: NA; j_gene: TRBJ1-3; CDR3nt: TGCGCCAGCAGCTTGGTGGGGGCCCCGGGAAACACCATATATTTT; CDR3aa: CASSLVGAPGNTIYF
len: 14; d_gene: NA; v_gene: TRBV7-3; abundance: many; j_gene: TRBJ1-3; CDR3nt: TGTGCCAGCAGCATTACAGGGACTGGAAACACCATATATTTT; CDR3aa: CASSITGTGNTIYF
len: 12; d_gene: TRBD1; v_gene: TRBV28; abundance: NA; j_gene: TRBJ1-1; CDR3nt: TGTGCCAGCAGAAGACAGGGTTCTGAAGCTTTCTTT; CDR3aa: CASRRQGSEAFF
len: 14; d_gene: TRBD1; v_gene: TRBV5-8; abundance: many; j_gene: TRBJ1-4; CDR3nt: TGTGCCAGCAGCTCCGGGACAGGGGAGGAAAAACTGTTTTTT; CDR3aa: CASSSGTGEEKLFF
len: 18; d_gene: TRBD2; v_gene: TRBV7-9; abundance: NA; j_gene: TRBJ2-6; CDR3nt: TGTGCCAGCAGCTCCCTAGCGGGGGCCTCCTCTGGGGCCAACGTCCTGACTTTC; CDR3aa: CASSSLAGASSGANVLTF
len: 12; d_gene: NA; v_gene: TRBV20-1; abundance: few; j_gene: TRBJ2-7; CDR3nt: TGCAGTGCTAGCGGTCCGGTCTACGAGCAGTACTTC; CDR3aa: CSASGPVYEQYF